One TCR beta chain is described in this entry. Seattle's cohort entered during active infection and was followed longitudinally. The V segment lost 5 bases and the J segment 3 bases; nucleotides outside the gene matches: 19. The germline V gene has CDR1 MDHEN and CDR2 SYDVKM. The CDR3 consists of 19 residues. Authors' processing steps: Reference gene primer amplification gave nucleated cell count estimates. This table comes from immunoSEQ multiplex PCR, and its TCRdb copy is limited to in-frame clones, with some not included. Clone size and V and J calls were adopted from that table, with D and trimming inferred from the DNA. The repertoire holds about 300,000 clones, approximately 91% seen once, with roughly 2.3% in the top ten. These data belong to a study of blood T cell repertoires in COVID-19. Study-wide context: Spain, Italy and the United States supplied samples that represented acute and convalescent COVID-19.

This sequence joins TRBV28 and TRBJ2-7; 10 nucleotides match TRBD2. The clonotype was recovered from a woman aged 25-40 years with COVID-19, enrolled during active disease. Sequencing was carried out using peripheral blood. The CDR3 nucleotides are TGTGCCAGCAGTCCTGGGTTTGGGCTAGCGGGAGACGATGGCTACGAGCAGTACTTC. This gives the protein CASSPGFGLAGDDGYEQYF. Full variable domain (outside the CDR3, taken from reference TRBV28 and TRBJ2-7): DVKVTQSSRYLVKRTGEKVFLECVQDMDHENMFWYRQDPGLGLRLIYFSYDVKMKEKGDIPEGYSVSREKKERFSLILESASTNQTSMYLCASSPGFGLAGDDGYEQYFGPGTRLTVT.